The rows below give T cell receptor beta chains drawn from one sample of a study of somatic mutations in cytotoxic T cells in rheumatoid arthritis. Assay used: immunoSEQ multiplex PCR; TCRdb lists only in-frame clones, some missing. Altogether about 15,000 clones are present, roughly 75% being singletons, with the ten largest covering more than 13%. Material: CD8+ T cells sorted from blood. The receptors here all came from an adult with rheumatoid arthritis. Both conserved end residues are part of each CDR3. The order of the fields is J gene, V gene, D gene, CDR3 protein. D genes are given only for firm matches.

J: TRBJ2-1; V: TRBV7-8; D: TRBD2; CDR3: CASSLPRSGSMYNEQFF
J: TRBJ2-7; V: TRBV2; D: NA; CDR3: CASSEGAGITYEQYF
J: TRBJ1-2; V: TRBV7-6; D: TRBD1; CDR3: CASSSGQGANYGYTF
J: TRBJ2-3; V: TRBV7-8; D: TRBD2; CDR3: CASTSIAGVVTDTQYF
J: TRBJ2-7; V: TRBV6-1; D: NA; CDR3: CASSPFDSSYEQYF
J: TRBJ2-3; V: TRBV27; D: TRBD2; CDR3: CASSLSAGVDTQYF
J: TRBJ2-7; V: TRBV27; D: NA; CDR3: CASSLDGPYEQYF
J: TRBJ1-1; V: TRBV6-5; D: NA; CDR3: CASSYGSSHIEAFF
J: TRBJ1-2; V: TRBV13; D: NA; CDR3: CASSLGGAYGYTF
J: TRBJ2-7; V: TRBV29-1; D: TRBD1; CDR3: CSVGDSDSYEQYF
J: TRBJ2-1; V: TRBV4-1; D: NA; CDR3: CASSLNRLEQFF
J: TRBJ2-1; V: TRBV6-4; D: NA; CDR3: CASSVTGPYNEQFF
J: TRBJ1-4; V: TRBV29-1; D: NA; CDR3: CSVVLADEKLFF
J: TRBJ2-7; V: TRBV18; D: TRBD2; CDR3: CASSPQREATYEQYF
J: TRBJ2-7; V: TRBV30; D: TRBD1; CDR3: CAWGTGPYEQYF